The 10 T cell receptor beta chains listed next were all sequenced from one sample in a study of regulatory T cells in long-lasting Graves disease. Relying on iRepertoire HTBI primers and Arm-PCR of CDR3 regions, the team built TCR beta libraries. TCRdb ran MiXCR on the multiplex PCR reads and lists one entry per CDR3 protein. The data hold about 430,000 distinct CDR3 sequences, with around a fifth observed a single time. Time point here: persistent/refractory GD, antithyroid drugs over 5 years with positive TRAb. PBMC-derived RNA was used for the TCR library. Sequences were derived from peripheral blood mononuclear cells (PBMCs), sampled when the disease was refractory, from a patient treated with antithyroid drugs. The receptors originated from a female donor with Graves disease.

The rearrangement links TRBV4-2 to TRBJ1-5; D might be TRBD1 (5 bases). The CDR3 runs 14 residues. Trimming cost V 3 bases and J 6 bases, with 12 bases left between them. The V gene's germline CDR1 is LGHNA and CDR2 YNFKEQ. CDR3 sequence: CASSQGRVGQPQHF. The CDR3 DNA sequence: TGTGCCAGCAGCCAGGGACGGGTTGGTCAGCCCCAGCATTTT.

This clonotype appeared many times. The rearrangement joins TRBV12-5 to TRBJ2-5; no definite D call. Deletions cut 6 bases from V and 2 bases from J, with 4 bases between. Germline V lookup: CDR1 LGHNT, CDR2 FRNRAP. This CDR3 contains 11 residues. CDR3 coding DNA: TGTGCTAGTGGGACTCAAGAGACCCAGTACTTC. This gives the protein CASGTQETQYF.

This clonotype was found a few times. The chain recombines TRBV3-1 with TRBJ1-6, with D possibly being TRBD1 (5 bases). The CDR3 is 16 residues long. Germline CDR1 LGHDT, CDR2 YNNKEL (reference sequence). Between the trimmed V and J ends, which lost 0 bases and 10 bases, there was a span of 16 bases. In nucleotides, the CDR3 is TGTGCCAGCAGCCAAGAGGGGCAGAGGAGTGCCTCACCCCTCCACTTT. This gives the protein CASSQEGQRSASPLHF.

This clonotype was picked up many times. The rearrangement joins TRBV27 to TRBJ2-2; 11 bases fit TRBD2. Germline V gene lookup returns CDR1 MNHEY and CDR2 SMNVEV (reference sequence). CDR3 size: 17 residues. V lost 3 bases and J lost 2; bases outside the gene matches: 5. For the CDR3, the DNA is TGTGCCAGCAGTTTCTCTACTAGCGGGAGTAACACCGGGGAGCTGTTTTTT. This translates into CASSFSTSGSNTGELFF.

V and J are TRBV15 and TRBJ2-6, with 8 bases aligning to TRBD1. V lost 1 base to trimming and J lost 1 base; unmatched junction nucleotides: 3. CDR1 and CDR2 from the germline V gene are LNHNV and YYDKDF (reference sequence). CDR3 length: 17 amino acids. CDR3 in DNA: TGTGCCACCAGCAGAGCCACAGGGGGGTCTGGGGCCAACGTCCTGACTTTC. This codes for CATSRATGGSGANVLTF. Together with reference TRBV15 and TRBJ2-6, the CDR3 gives the full variable domain: DAMVIQNPRYQVTQFGKPVTLSCSQTLNHNVMYWYQQKSSQAPKLLFHYYDKDFNNEADTPDNFQSRRPNTSFCFLDIRSPGLGDTAMYLCATSRATGGSGANVLTFGAGSRLTVL.

The chain has TRBV19 and TRBJ1-1; possibly TRBD1 for D (5 bases). CDR1 and CDR2 (germline): LNHDA, SQIVND (reference sequence). The CDR3 loop spans 17 amino acids. The V end lost 5 bases, the J end lost 0 bases, and 19 bases lay between the germline ends. CDR3 nucleotide sequence: TGTGCCAGTAGTTTATTTGGGGGGACCAGACTGAACACTGAAGCTTTCTTT. Translating gives CASSLFGGTRLNTEAFF.

This clonotype was recorded many times. CDR3 region: CASSFRVLGSYEQYF. CDR3 bases: TGTGCCAGCAGCTTCAGGGTTTTGGGGTCCTACGAGCAGTACTTC. The chain recombines TRBV11-2 with TRBJ2-7; possible D gene TRBD1, 5 bases. V lost 3 bases to trimming and J lost 1 base, with 13 bases between them. CDR3 length: 15 residues. Germline CDR1 SGHAT, CDR2 FQNNGV.

Comment on this clonotype: This CDR3 fails to terminate in the conserved phenylalanine or tryptophan, so it likely reflects a read error. The gene calls are TRBV28 and TRBJ1-1; D is ambiguous. CDR1 MDHEN and CDR2 SYDVKM come from the germline V gene. The CDR3 is 12 amino acids. The V gene lost 2 bases and the J gene lost 7 bases, with 8 bases spanning the gap. DNA of the CDR3: TGTGCCAGCAGTTTAGGGGTGGGTGAAGCTTTCCTT. It encodes CASSLGVGEAFL.

At least ten counts were recorded for this clonotype. The rearrangement joins TRBV7-8 to TRBJ2-7; no definite D call. The CDR3 is made up of 13 amino acids. Between the trimmed V and J ends, which lost 5 bases and 6 bases, there was a span of 14 bases. Germline lookup yields CDR1 SGHVS and CDR2 FQNEAQ. The CDR3 bases are TGTGCCAGCAGCCTCAACGTTTCGCCCGAGCAGTACTTC. This encodes CASSLNVSPEQYF. The variable domain in full, completed from reference TRBV7-8 and TRBJ2-7, reads GAGVSQSPRYKVAKRGQDVALRCDPISGHVSLFWYQQALGQGPEFLTYFQNEAQLDKSGLPSDRFFAERPEGSVSTLKIQRTQQEDSAVYLCASSLNVSPEQYFGPGTRLTVT.

At least ten counts were recorded for this clonotype. This chain joins TRBV28 and TRBJ2-7; D perhaps matches TRBD1 (6 bases). The CDR3 consists of 14 residues. The V and J ends lost 6 bases and 0 bases respectively, with 12 bases between them. Per germline, CDR1 MDHEN and CDR2 SYDVKM. CDR3 bases: TGTGCCAGCAGGCCAGGACAGATCTCCTACGAGCAGTACTTC. It encodes CASRPGQISYEQYF.